The 6 T cell receptor beta chains given below trace back to one sample, sequenced in a study of blood T cell repertoires in COVID-19. The table came from immunoSEQ multiplex PCR; TCRdb's copy has only in-frame clones and leaves some out. The table records 65,000 to 85,000 clones, 80% to 90% of them present only once. Sequencing input: peripheral blood. The receptors derive from a woman aged 55-70 years with acute or convalescent COVID-19.

The CDR3 region is CASSKGTDRNYGYTF. The CDR3 bases are TGTGCCAGTAGTAAAGGGACGGACAGGAACTATGGCTACACCTTC. This chain links TRBV19 with TRBJ1-2; 7 nucleotides line up with TRBD1. Germline V gives CDR1 LNHDA, CDR2 SQIVND (reference sequence). CDR3 length: 15 amino acids. After removal of 4 bases from V and 2 bases from J, the junction contained 7 bases not matched to a gene.

CDR3 loop: CASSLAGQAIFFNEQFF. The DNA of the CDR3 is TGTGCCAGCAGCTTAGCAGGACAGGCCATCTTCTTTAATGAGCAGTTCTTC. J is TRBJ2-1 and V is TRBV7-9; 7 positions match TRBD1. V was clipped by 0 bases and J by 7 bases; unmatched bases: 12. The CDR3 has 17 residues. Germline V gene sequence: CDR1 SEHNR, CDR2 FQNEAQ (reference sequence).

This clone was detected only a few times. The chain joins TRBV30 to TRBJ1-6; possible D gene TRBD1, 6 bases. The V gene's germline CDR1 is GTSNPN and CDR2 SVGIG (reference sequence). The V and J ends lost 1 base and 6 bases respectively, with 7 bases between them. This CDR3 has 13 amino acids. This CDR3 is CAWSGTANSPLHF. CDR3 in DNA: TGTGCCTGGAGTGGGACAGCTAATTCACCCCTCCACTTT. Using reference TRBV30 and TRBJ1-6 for the parts outside the CDR3, the full variable domain is SQTIHQWPATLVQPVGSPLSLECTVEGTSNPNLYWYRQAAGRGLQLLFYSVGIGQISSEVPQNLSASRPQDRQFILSSKKLLLSDSGFYLCAWSGTANSPLHFGNGTRLTVT.

This sequence joins TRBV29-1 and TRBJ2-1; D is uncertain. Trimming cost V 7 bases and J 10 bases, with 26 bases left between them. The germline gives CDR1 SQVTM, CDR2 ANQGSEA. The CDR3 runs to 15 residues. The CDR3 region is CSGSVTQTVRGEQFF. CDR3 sequence (DNA): TGCAGCGGGAGCGTGACCCAAACCGTGCGTGGCGAGCAGTTCTTC.

This rearrangement joins TRBV9 to TRBJ2-6, with 9 positions matching TRBD1. The V segment lost 3 bases and the J segment 3 bases; nucleotides outside the gene matches: 16. The germline CDR1 and CDR2 sequences are SGDLS and YYNGEE. This CDR3 comprises 20 residues. The CDR3 DNA follows: TGTGCCAGCAGCGCGAGAATGGGGGGACAGGGAACGTTTGGGGCCAACGTCCTGACTTTC. Amino acid sequence: CASSARMGGQGTFGANVLTF.

This clone was detected only a few times. The chain carries TRBV7-2 and TRBJ2-3; 10 positions agree with TRBD1. Trimming cost V 5 bases and J 0 bases; bases outside gene matches: 2. This CDR3 is built from 15 residues. Germline V gene lookup returns CDR1 SGHTA and CDR2 FQGNSA. As DNA, the CDR3 is TGTGCCAGCAGCCCGGACAGGGGGAGCACAGATACGCAGTATTTT. Translated: CASSPDRGSTDTQYF.